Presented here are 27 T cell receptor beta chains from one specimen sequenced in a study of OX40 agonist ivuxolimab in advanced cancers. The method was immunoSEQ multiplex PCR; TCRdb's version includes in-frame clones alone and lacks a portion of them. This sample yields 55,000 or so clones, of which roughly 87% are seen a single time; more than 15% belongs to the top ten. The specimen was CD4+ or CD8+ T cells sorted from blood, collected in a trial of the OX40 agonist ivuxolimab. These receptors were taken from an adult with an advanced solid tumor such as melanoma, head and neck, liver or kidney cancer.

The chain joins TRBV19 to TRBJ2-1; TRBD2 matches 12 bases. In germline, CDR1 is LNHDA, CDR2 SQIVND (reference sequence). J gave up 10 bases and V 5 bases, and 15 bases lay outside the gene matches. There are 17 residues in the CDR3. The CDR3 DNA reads TGTGCCAGTAGTTTTCGGATGTCTAGCGGGAGGGCACGGGAGCAGTTCTTC. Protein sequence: CASSFRMSSGRAREQFF. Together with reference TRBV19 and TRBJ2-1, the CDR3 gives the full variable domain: DGGITQSPKYLFRKEGQNVTLSCEQNLNHDAMYWYRQDPGQGLRLIYYSQIVNDFQKGDIAEGYSVSREKKESFPLTVTSAQKNPTAFYLCASSFRMSSGRAREQFFGPGTRLTVL.

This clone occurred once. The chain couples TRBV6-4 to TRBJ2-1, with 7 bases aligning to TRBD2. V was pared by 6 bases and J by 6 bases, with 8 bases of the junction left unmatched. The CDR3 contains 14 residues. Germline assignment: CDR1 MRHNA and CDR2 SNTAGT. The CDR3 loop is CASRKREGLNEQFF. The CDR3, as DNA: TGTGCCAGCAGGAAGAGGGAGGGCCTCAATGAGCAGTTCTTC.

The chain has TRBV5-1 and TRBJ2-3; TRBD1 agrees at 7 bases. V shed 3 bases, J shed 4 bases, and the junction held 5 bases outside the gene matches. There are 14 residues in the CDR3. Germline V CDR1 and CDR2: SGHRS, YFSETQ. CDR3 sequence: CASSWGTASDTQYF. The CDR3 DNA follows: TGCGCCAGCAGCTGGGGGACAGCTTCAGATACGCAGTATTTT.

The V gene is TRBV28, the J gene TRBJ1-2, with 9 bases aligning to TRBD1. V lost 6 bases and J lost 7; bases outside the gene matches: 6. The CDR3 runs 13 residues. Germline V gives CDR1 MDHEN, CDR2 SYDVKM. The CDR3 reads CASRSDRGFGYTF. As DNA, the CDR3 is TGTGCCAGCAGATCGGACAGGGGATTTGGCTACACCTTC.

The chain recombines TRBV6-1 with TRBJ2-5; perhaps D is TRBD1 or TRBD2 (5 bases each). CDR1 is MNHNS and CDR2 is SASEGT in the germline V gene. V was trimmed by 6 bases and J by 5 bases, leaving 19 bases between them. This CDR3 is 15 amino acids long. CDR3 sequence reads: CASSPPRGAKETQYF. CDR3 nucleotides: TGTGCCAGCAGCCCCCCTCGAGGGGCCAAGGAGACCCAGTACTTC.

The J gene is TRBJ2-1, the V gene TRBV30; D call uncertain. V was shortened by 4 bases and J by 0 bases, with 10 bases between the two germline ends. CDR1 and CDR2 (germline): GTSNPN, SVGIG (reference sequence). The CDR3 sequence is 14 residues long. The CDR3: CAWIVGSSYNEQFF. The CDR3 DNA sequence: TGTGCCTGGATCGTGGGCAGCTCCTACAATGAGCAGTTCTTC.

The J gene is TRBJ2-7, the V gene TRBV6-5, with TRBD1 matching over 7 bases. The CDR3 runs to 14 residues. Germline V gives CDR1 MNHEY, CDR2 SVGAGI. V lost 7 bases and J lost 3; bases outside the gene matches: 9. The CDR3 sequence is CASINRGQIYEQYF. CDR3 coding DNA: TGTGCCAGCATTAACAGGGGCCAAATCTACGAGCAGTACTTC.

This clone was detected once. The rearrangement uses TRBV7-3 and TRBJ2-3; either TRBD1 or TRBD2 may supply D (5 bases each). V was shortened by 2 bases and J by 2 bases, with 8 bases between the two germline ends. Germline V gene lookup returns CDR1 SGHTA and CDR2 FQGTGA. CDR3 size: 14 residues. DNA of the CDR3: TGTGCCAGCAGCTTAGGGGGATTCACAGATACGCAGTATTTT. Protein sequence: CASSLGGFTDTQYF. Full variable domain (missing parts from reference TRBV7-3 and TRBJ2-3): GAGVSQTPSNKVTEKGKYVELRCDPISGHTALYWYRQSLGQGPEFLIYFQGTGAADDSGLPNDRFFAVRPEGSVSTLKIQRTERGDSAVYLCASSLGGFTDTQYFGPGTRLTVL.

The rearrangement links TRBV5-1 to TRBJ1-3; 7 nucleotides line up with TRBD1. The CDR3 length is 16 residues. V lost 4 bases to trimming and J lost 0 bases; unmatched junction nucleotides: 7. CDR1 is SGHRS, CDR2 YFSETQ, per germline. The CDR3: CASSGDSARSGNTIYF. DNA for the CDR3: TGCGCCAGCAGCGGGGACAGTGCTCGCTCTGGAAACACCATATATTTT.

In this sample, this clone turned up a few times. CDR3 amino acids: CASSPTGRSSYEQYF. The CDR3 DNA reads TGCGCCAGCAGCCCGACTGGCAGGAGCTCCTACGAGCAGTACTTC. This sequence joins TRBV5-1 and TRBJ2-7; D unresolved. Germline lookup yields CDR1 SGHRS and CDR2 YFSETQ. V lost 4 bases to trimming and J lost 0 bases, with 14 bases between them. The CDR3 spans 15 residues.

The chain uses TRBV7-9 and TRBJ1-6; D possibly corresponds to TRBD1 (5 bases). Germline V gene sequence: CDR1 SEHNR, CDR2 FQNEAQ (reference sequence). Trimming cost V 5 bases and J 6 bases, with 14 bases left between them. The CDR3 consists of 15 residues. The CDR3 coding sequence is TGTGCCAGCAGCCTCGGATGGGGCTCTAATTCACCCCTCCACTTT. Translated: CASSLGWGSNSPLHF.

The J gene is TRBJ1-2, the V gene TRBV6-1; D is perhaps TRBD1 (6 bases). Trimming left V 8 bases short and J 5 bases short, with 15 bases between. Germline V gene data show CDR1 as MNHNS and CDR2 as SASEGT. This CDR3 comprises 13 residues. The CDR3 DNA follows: TGTGCCAGCTTTGAGGGGGGATATTATGGCTACACCTTC. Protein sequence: CASFEGGYYGYTF.

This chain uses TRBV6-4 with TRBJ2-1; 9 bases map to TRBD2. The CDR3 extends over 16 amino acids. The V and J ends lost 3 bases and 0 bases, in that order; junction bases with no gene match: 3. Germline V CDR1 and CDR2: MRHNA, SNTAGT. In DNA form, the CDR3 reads TGTGCCAGCAGTGATAGACTAGCGGACTCCTACAATGAGCAGTTCTTC. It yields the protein CASSDRLADSYNEQFF.

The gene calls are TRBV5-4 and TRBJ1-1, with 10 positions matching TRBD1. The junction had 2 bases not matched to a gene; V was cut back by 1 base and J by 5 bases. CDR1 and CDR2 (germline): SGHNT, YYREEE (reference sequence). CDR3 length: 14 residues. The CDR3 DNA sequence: TGTGCCAGCAGCTTGAAGGACAGGGGGACTGAAGCTTTCTTT. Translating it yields CASSLKDRGTEAFF.

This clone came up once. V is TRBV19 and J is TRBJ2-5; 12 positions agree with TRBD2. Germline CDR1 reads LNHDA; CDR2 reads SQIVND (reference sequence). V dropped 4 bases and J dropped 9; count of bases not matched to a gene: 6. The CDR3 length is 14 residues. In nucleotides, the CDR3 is TGTGCCAGTAGTAACATTGGACTAGCGGGACCCCAGTACTTC. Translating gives CASSNIGLAGPQYF.

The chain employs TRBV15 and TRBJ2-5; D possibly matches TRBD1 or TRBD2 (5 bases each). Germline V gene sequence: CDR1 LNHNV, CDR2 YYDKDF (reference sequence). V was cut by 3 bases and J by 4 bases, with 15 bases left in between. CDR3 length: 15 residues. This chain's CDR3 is CATSRSGRFGETQYF. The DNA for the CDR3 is TGTGCCACCAGCAGGTCGGGACGTTTTGGAGAGACCCAGTACTTC.

CDR3 region: CASRPDRGGNQPQHF. The CDR3 nucleotides are TGTGCCAGCAGACCTGACAGGGGCGGCAATCAGCCCCAGCATTTT. The chain links TRBV6-6 to TRBJ1-5, with 8 bases aligning to TRBD1. The CDR3 sequence is 15 residues long. With V trimmed by 6 bases and J by 2 bases, 6 bases remained unmatched. Germline V gives CDR1 MNHNY, CDR2 SVGAGI (reference sequence).

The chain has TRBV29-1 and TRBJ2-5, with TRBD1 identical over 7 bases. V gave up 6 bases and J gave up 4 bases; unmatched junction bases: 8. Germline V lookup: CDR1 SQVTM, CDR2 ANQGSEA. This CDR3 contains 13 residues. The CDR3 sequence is CSVDPTGTETQYF. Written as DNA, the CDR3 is TGCAGCGTAGACCCGACAGGGACAGAGACCCAGTACTTC.

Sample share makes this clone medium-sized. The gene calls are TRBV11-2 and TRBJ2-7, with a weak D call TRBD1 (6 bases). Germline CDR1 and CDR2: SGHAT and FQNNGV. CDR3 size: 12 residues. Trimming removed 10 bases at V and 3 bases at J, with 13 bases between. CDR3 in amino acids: CATQGQGYEQYF. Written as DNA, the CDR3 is TGTGCCACCCAGGGGCAGGGCTACGAGCAGTACTTC. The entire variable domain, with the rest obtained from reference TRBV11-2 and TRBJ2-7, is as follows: EAGVAQSPRYKIIEKRQSVAFWCNPISGHATLYWYQQILGQGPKLLIQFQNNGVVDDSQLPKDRFSAERLKGVDSTLKIQPAKLEDSAVYLCATQGQGYEQYFGPGTRLTVT.

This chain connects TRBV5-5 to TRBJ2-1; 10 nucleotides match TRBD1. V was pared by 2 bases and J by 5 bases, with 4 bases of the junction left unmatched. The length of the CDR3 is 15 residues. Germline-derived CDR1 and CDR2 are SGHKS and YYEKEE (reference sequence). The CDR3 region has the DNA TGTGCCAGCAGCTTCTTGGGACAGGGGAACAATGAGCAGTTCTTC. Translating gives CASSFLGQGNNEQFF.

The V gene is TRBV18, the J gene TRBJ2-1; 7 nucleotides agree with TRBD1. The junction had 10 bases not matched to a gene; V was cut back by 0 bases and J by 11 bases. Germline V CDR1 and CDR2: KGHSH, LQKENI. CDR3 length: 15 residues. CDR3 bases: TGTGCCAGCTCACCACCGTGGACAGGTACAATGAAGCAGTTCTTC. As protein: CASSPPWTGTMKQFF. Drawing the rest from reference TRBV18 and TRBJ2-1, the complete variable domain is NAGVMQNPRHLVRRRGQEARLRCSPMKGHSHVYWYRQLPEEGLKFMVYLQKENIIDESGMPKERFSAEFPKEGPSILRIQQVVRGDSAAYFCASSPPWTGTMKQFFGPGTRLTVL.

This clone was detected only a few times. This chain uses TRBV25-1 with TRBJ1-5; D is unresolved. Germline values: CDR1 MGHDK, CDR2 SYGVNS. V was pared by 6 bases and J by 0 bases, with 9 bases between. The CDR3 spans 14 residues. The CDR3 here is CASSDAGSNQPQHF. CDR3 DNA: TGTGCCAGCAGCGACGCGGGTAGCAATCAGCCCCAGCATTTT.

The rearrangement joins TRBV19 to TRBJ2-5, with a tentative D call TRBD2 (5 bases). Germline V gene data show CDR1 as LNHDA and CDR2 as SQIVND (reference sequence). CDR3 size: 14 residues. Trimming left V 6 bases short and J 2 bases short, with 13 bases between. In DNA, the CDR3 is TGTGCCAGTAGAACAAGAGGAGGTCAAGAGACCCAGTACTTC. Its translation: CASRTRGGQETQYF.

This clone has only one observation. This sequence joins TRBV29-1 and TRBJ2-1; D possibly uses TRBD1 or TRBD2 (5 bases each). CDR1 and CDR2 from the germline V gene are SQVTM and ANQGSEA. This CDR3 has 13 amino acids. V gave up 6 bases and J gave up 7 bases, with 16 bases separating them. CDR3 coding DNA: TGCAGCGTCGACCGGGGCGGTGTGAATGAGCAGTTCTTC. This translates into CSVDRGGVNEQFF.

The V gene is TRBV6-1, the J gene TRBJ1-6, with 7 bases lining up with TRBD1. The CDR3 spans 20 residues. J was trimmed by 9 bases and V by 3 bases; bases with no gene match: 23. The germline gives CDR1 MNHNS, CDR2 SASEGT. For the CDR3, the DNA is TGTGCCAGCAGTGAGCACGGGCCGACAGGGAACGGGTTTTCCGGTTCACCCCTCCACTTT. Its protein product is CASSEHGPTGNGFSGSPLHF.

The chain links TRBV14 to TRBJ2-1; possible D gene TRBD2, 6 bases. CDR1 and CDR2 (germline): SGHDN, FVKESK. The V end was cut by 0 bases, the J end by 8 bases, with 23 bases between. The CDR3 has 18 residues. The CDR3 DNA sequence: TGTGCCAGCAGCCAAGATTCGGGGAGTGCGGGGATTCGGGATGAGCAGTTCTTC. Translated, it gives CASSQDSGSAGIRDEQFF.

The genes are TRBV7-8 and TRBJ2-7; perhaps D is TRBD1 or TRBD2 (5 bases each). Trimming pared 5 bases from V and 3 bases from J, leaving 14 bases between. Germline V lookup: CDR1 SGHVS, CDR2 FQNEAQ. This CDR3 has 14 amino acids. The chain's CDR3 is CASSRYRDDYEQYF. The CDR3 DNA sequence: TGTGCCAGCAGCCGCTACCGGGACGACTACGAGCAGTACTTC.